The 27 T cell receptor beta chains in this list originate from one sample, sequenced in a study of early stage breast cancer tumors. Generated by immunoSEQ multiplex PCR, the TCRdb table keeps only in-frame clones and is missing some. The sample lists 8,500 to 10,000 clones, 78% occurring once. Sequences were obtained from normal breast tissue next to the tumor. The receptor source for this set is a person in their 40s with breast cancer.

The V and J genes are TRBV6-5 and TRBJ2-5; no clear D gene. The CDR3 covers 13 residues. Germline lookup yields CDR1 MNHEY and CDR2 SVGAGI. V was pared by 5 bases and J by 1 base, with 8 bases between. CDR3 in DNA: TGTGCCAGCAGTCGAGCGCGCCAAGAGACCCAGTACTTC. Protein sequence: CASSRARQETQYF.

The rearrangement uses TRBV11-2 and TRBJ2-7; 9 positions agree with TRBD2. The V gene end was trimmed by 3 bases and the J gene end by 2 bases; junction bases not matched to a gene: 5. The germline gives CDR1 SGHAT, CDR2 FQNNGV. This CDR3 has 15 residues. CDR3 in amino acids: CASSFSGLAPYEQYF. CDR3 in DNA: TGTGCCAGCAGCTTCTCCGGACTAGCGCCCTACGAGCAGTACTTC.

The chain is built from TRBV7-9 and TRBJ1-1; D is undetermined. The CDR3 loop spans 14 amino acids. In germline, CDR1 is SEHNR, CDR2 FQNEAQ (reference sequence). The germline V and J ends were trimmed by 1 base and 1 base, with 7 bases remaining between them. CDR3 bases: TGTGCCAGCAGCTTAGTACAGAAGAACACTGAAGCTTTCTTT. It is translated as CASSLVQKNTEAFF.

The count of this clone is one. The CDR3 DNA follows: TGTGCCAGCAGTTACTCAGGTTGGACTGAAGCTTTCTTT. This encodes CASSYSGWTEAFF. The chain recombines TRBV6-5 with TRBJ1-1, with no clear D. Per the germline V gene, CDR1 is MNHEY and CDR2 is SVGAGI. This CDR3 is built from 13 residues. Deletions cut 0 bases from V and 5 bases from J, with 7 bases between.

The rearrangement uses TRBV11-2 and TRBJ2-5; 9 bases match TRBD2. This CDR3 contains 15 residues. CDR1 and CDR2 from the germline V gene are SGHAT and FQNNGV. The J segment lost 2 bases and the V segment lost 5 bases, leaving 6 bases of the junction unmatched. The CDR3: CASSGRSGRQETQYF. The CDR3 nucleotides are TGTGCCAGCAGCGGTCGTAGCGGGAGACAAGAGACCCAGTACTTC. Together with reference TRBV11-2 and TRBJ2-5, the CDR3 gives the full variable domain: EAGVAQSPRYKIIEKRQSVAFWCNPISGHATLYWYQQILGQGPKLLIQFQNNGVVDDSQLPKDRFSAERLKGVDSTLKIQPAKLEDSAVYLCASSGRSGRQETQYFGPGTRLLVL.

The chain carries TRBV11-3 and TRBJ2-7; TRBD2 might be the D (6 bases). Per germline, CDR1 SGHNT and CDR2 YENEEA. CDR3 length: 15 amino acids. Deletions cut 0 bases from V and 2 bases from J, with 11 bases between. CDR3 nucleotides: TGTGCCAGCAGCTTAGATAGCGGAGGGACCTACGAGCAGTACTTC. It yields the protein CASSLDSGGTYEQYF.

This clone has a handful of counts. This rearrangement joins TRBV18 to TRBJ1-5; unclear D gene. V was trimmed by 2 bases and J by 3 bases, leaving 8 bases between them. The CDR3 length is 14 residues. Germline assignment: CDR1 KGHSH and CDR2 LQKENI. In DNA form, the CDR3 reads TGTGCCAGCTCACCATCGGCAGACAATCAGCCCCAGCATTTT. Translating gives CASSPSADNQPQHF.

The chain employs TRBV6-5 and TRBJ2-5; 10 bases line up with TRBD2. V shed 4 bases, J shed 4 bases, and the junction held 3 bases outside the gene matches. In germline, CDR1 is MNHEY, CDR2 SVGAGI. This CDR3 is 14 amino acids long. The CDR3 DNA reads as TGTGCCAGCAGTTCACTAGCGGGAAGAGAGACCCAGTACTTC. As protein: CASSSLAGRETQYF.

The chain recombines TRBV10-2 with TRBJ2-7; D unresolved. The germline gives CDR1 WSHSY, CDR2 SAAADI. The CDR3 length is 13 residues. V was cut by 3 bases and J by 5 bases, with 11 bases left in between. The DNA of the CDR3 is TGCGCCAGCAGTGATACCTTAGCCAACGAGCAGTACTTC. It codes for CASSDTLANEQYF.

The chain employs TRBV11-3 and TRBJ2-7; D call uncertain. Per the germline V gene, CDR1 is SGHNT and CDR2 is YENEEA. The V and J ends lost 3 bases and 4 bases respectively, with 10 bases between them. The CDR3 totals 13 residues. The CDR3: CASSFHLVYEQYF. As DNA, the CDR3 is TGTGCCAGCAGCTTTCATCTGGTATACGAGCAGTACTTC.

This clone was detected only a few times. This chain uses TRBV27 with TRBJ2-1; possibly TRBD2 for D (6 bases). V gave up 6 bases and J gave up 10 bases, with 22 bases separating them. Per germline, CDR1 MNHEY and CDR2 SMNVEV (reference sequence). This CDR3 spans 15 amino acids. The CDR3 region is CASRDAGTPRGEQFF. CDR3 nucleotide sequence: TGTGCCAGCAGGGATGCCGGGACTCCCCGAGGAGAGCAGTTCTTC.

This chain connects TRBV11-3 to TRBJ2-5; D is ambiguous. The CDR3 runs 14 residues. Per the germline V gene, CDR1 is SGHNT and CDR2 is YENEEA. V lost 3 bases and J lost 4, with 12 bases in between. CDR3 nucleotide sequence: TGTGCCAGCAGCTTTAATCAGGTCCGAGAGACCCAGTACTTC. Its translation is CASSFNQVRETQYF.

The CDR3, as DNA: TGTGCCAGCAGCCGGACTAGCGGGACCTCTGGGGCCAACGTCCTGACTTTC. This codes for CASSRTSGTSGANVLTF. This chain joins TRBV9 and TRBJ2-6; 12 bases match TRBD2. This CDR3 contains 17 residues. Trimming at V came to 4 bases and at J to 0 bases, leaving 2 bases not matched to a gene. CDR1 and CDR2 (germline): SGDLS, YYNGEE.

As DNA, the CDR3 is TGTGCCTGGAGTGTAATCGTGGCGGGAGCTGGCACAGATACGCAGTATTTT. Its protein product is CAWSVIVAGAGTDTQYF. The J gene is TRBJ2-3, the V gene TRBV30, with 7 positions matching TRBD2. V gave up 0 bases and J gave up 1 base; unmatched junction bases: 10. Germline CDR1 reads GTSNPN; CDR2 reads SVGIG (reference sequence). The CDR3 consists of 17 residues.

The CDR3 bases are TGTGCCAGTAGTATAGGTGGCGGCAACTCCTACGAGCAGTACTTC. Translation gives CASSIGGGNSYEQYF. V is TRBV19 and J is TRBJ2-7; D not resolved. Trimming removed 1 base at V and 0 bases at J, with 10 bases between. From germline, CDR1 is LNHDA and CDR2 SQIVND (reference sequence). CDR3 length: 15 amino acids.

This chain connects TRBV19 to TRBJ2-3, with 10 bases fitting TRBD2. CDR3 length: 17 residues. After removal of 7 bases from V and 1 base from J, the junction contained 11 bases not matched to a gene. In germline, CDR1 is LNHDA, CDR2 SQIVND (reference sequence). The CDR3, as DNA: TGTGCCAGTAAGGCCGGGGGGGGACTAGCGCGCACAGATACGCAGTATTTT. Encoded protein: CASKAGGGLARTDTQYF.

The chain employs TRBV29-1 and TRBJ2-3, with TRBD2 matching over 9 bases. J gave up 4 bases and V 7 bases, and 12 bases lay outside the gene matches. Looked up from germline, CDR1 is SQVTM and CDR2 is ANQGSEA. This CDR3 is built from 15 residues. Here the CDR3 DNA reads TGCAGCGCCGAGGGGCTAGCGGGAAAGCCAGATACGCAGTATTTT. Protein: CSAEGLAGKPDTQYF.

V is TRBV18 and J is TRBJ1-4; 7 nucleotides match TRBD1. Germline lookup yields CDR1 KGHSH and CDR2 LQKENI. This CDR3 is 16 amino acids long. The trim removed 4 bases at V and 0 bases at J, leaving 5 bases unmatched. In nucleotides, the CDR3 is TGTGCCAGCTCACTGGACAGGTCGGCAACTAATGAAAAACTGTTTTTT. Its protein product is CASSLDRSATNEKLFF.

This rearrangement joins TRBV7-2 to TRBJ2-3, with a tentative D call TRBD1 (6 bases). The length of the CDR3 is 19 residues. The ends were cut back, 2 bases at V and 6 bases at J, with 27 bases in the middle. CDR1 and CDR2 from the germline V gene are SGHTA and FQGNSA. CDR3 region: CASSLYSDAGDAHSDTQYF. The CDR3 nucleotides are TGTGCCAGCAGCTTATATTCGGACGCAGGGGACGCACACTCGGATACGCAGTATTTT.

The chain couples TRBV27 to TRBJ1-5; maybe TRBD1 (6 bases). The CDR3 sequence is 20 residues long. V was cut by 7 bases and J by 6 bases, with 34 bases left in between. Germline V CDR1 and CDR2: MNHEY, SMNVEV (reference sequence). This CDR3 reads CASTSLDVSGFSGAGQPQHF. The CDR3 DNA is TGTGCCAGCACCTCATTGGATGTTTCAGGCTTTTCAGGGGCGGGTCAGCCCCAGCATTTT.

The V call is TRBV30, the J call TRBJ1-3, with D hard to call. V was clipped by 0 bases and J by 3 bases, with 6 bases between them. This CDR3 has 13 amino acids. Looked up from germline, CDR1 is GTSNPN and CDR2 is SVGIG (reference sequence). The CDR3 region is CAWSVAGGNTIYF. The CDR3 nucleotides read TGTGCCTGGAGTGTAGCCGGTGGAAACACCATATATTTT.

The chain combines TRBV11-3 with TRBJ2-7, with D possibly TRBD2 on 6 matching bases. CDR1 and CDR2 from the germline V gene are SGHNT and YENEEA. The CDR3 spans 13 residues. The V end was cut by 1 base, the J end by 7 bases, with 11 bases between. This CDR3 reads CASSLVQAGEQYF. In nucleotides, the CDR3 is TGTGCCAGCAGCTTAGTGCAGGCGGGGGAGCAGTACTTC.

This sequence joins TRBV5-1 and TRBJ1-1; D is unclear. Per the germline V gene, CDR1 is SGHRS and CDR2 is YFSETQ. CDR3 size: 14 residues. V gave up 4 bases and J gave up 2 bases, with 12 bases separating them. The CDR3 sequence is CASSPGSGNTEAFF. The CDR3 region has the DNA TGCGCCAGCAGCCCGGGAAGTGGAAACACTGAAGCTTTCTTT.

This chain connects TRBV7-9 to TRBJ1-1; no definite D call. V gave up 5 bases and J gave up 0 bases, with 10 bases separating them. The CDR3 spans 14 residues. The germline gives CDR1 SEHNR, CDR2 FQNEAQ (reference sequence). The CDR3 here is CASSKMYMNTEAFF. CDR3 coding DNA: TGTGCCAGCAGCAAGATGTACATGAACACTGAAGCTTTCTTT.

This clone was counted between two and nine times. The gene calls are TRBV10-2 and TRBJ2-7, with 10 positions matching TRBD2. J was trimmed by 5 bases and V by 8 bases; bases with no gene match: 6. CDR1 and CDR2 from the germline V gene are WSHSY and SAAADI. The CDR3 runs 13 residues. The CDR3 DNA follows: TGCGCCAGCGGCGGGACTAGCGTTGACGAGCAGTACTTC. It encodes CASGGTSVDEQYF.

The CDR3 bases are TGTGCCAGCAGCTACGGACAGGGTGGGGCCAACGTCCTGACTTTC. Its translation: CASSYGQGGANVLTF. V is TRBV14 and J is TRBJ2-6, with TRBD1 matching over 8 bases. Germline V gene sequence: CDR1 SGHDN, CDR2 FVKESK. The CDR3 is 15 residues long. Unmatched junction bases numbered 3, after V lost 5 bases and J lost 3 bases.

J is TRBJ1-5 and V is TRBV29-1; D is perhaps TRBD1 (6 bases). The V gene's germline CDR1 is SQVTM and CDR2 ANQGSEA. The CDR3 loop spans 14 amino acids. V lost 5 bases and J 6 bases, leaving 17 bases between the germline ends. DNA of the CDR3: TGCAGCGTTATATCGGGGGGCCTGAGTCAGCCCCAGCATTTT. Protein: CSVISGGLSQPQHF.